The T cell receptor beta chain under discussion was sequenced for a study of blood T cell repertoires in COVID-19. Study background: In each case, the material was cDNA or gDNA derived from T cells, B-cell-depleted T cells, or PBMCs.

The cohort comprised adults aged about 18 to 89 years residing in 20 to 30 US areas. Those designated as exposed participants met a COVID-19 case within 2 weeks before study entry. Original processing methods: Amplification of reference gene primers provided the estimated nucleated cell counts. Measured with immunoSEQ multiplex PCR; TCRdb has only the in-frame clones, and not every one. V and J calls plus clone size are reproduced from that table; the DNA served to infer D and trimming. The sample has around 160,000 clones, 84% seen once. This clone was counted a few times. Germline V lookup: CDR1 LGHDT, CDR2 YNNKEL (reference sequence). The CDR3 covers 12 residues. The V and J ends lost 4 bases and 6 bases respectively, with 9 bases between them.

The genes are TRBV3-1 (or the pseudogene TRBV3-2) and TRBJ1-1; no firm D call. Source material: PBMCs or T cells enriched from blood (not recorded which). This TCR came from a woman in her forties or fifties who had been exposed to COVID-19. In nucleotides, the CDR3 is TGTGCCAGCAGCCTACCCGGGGCTGAAGCTTTCTTT. Translated: CASSLPGAEAFF.